This section outlines one TCR beta chain sequence together with its context. The clone's antigen remains unknown. No much larger clone exists at a distance of one base, and base qualities are not known. This sample is part of a study of blood T cell repertoires in COVID-19 (TCRdb year 2020). A note on the overall study: Samples covering the acute and convalescent phases of COVID-19 were provided by collaborators in the United States, Italy and Spain. The prospective study material was composed of cDNA or gDNA derived from T cells, B-cell-depleted T cells, or PBMCs. The dataset comprised deeply sampled blood TCRbeta repertoires from subjects exposed to, actively infected with, or recovered from COVID-19. A freely available public database, intended as a resource for researchers studying the immune response to SARS-CoV-2, is where the repertoires were released. Samples came from the ongoing ImmuneRACE study (first 160 participants) plus 1,254 subjects from 6 global collaborators. A de-identified subject ID, COVID-19 status, age in years and sex were almost always included in the sample metadata. Where HLA class I and class II types were available, the types were taken from metadata supplied by the sample provider, not from assay-based typing.

Results the study describes overall, beyond this receptor: The amount of clinical and demographic metadata varied by source and participant and was provided uncurated.

At one collaborating source in Seattle, patients were enrolled during active infection and were followed longitudinally through the course of disease. The collaborating institutions used their own protocols to collect whole blood in K2EDTA tubes. For TCRbeta analysis, collaborators shipped samples in one of three forms: frozen whole blood, isolated PBMCs, or DNA extracted from either of those sample types. TCRbeta CDR3 regions were amplified from genomic DNA using the immunoSEQ Assay, a bias-controlled multiplex PCR. The authors' analysis ran thus. The number of nucleated cells in each sample was estimated by amplification of reference gene primers within the assay. Sequence reads were collapsed and filtered to measure the absolute abundance of every unique TCRbeta CDR3 rearrangement. For each sample, productive Simpson clonality was calculated by taking the square root of Simpson's diversity index across productive rearrangements. TCRdb holds this immuneACCESS table with in-frame rearrangements only. Some clones are missing; in checked studies, unresolved V genes explain under half, and the rest has no known cause. V, J and clone size were drawn from that table, and D and trimming were deduced from the DNA. Present in this sample are about 130,000 clones, around nine tenths of which were seen just once. Around 4.2% of the sample is held by the ten biggest clonotypes.

Taken from the germline V gene, the CDR1 and CDR2 loops are MNHEY and SVGAGI. V and J lose 4 bases and 0 bases, and a span of 10 bases separates them. The CDR3 holds 15 amino acids from the cysteine to the phenylalanine. Kept here is only the CDR3 DNA, which spans 45 bases and is read in frame from base 1. The clonotype originates from a man aged 60-69 years with COVID-19, enrolled during active disease. The V gene is TRBV6-5 and the J gene is TRBJ1-5; possibly the D gene is TRBD1, per 6 matching bases. Sequencing was done on a sample of peripheral blood. The DNA reads TGTGCCAGCAGTTCCGACAGGAATAGCAATCAGCCCCAGCATTTT. It is translated as CASSSDRNSNQPQHF.